Below, 26 T cell receptor beta chains from the same sample are listed, as sequenced in a study of identical twins. TCRdb reprocessed the 5' RACE reads with MiXCR, giving one entry per CDR3 protein. The data hold about 520,000 distinct CDR3 sequences, with around 20% observed a single time. These records were also assigned to another study, of T cells expressing NK-cell markers.

The sequenced sample was CD4+ T cells sorted from blood. All receptors derive from a woman between 18 and 30 years old in good health.

This clonotype was seen repeatedly, ten times or more. The chain recombines TRBV6-1 with TRBJ2-7, with TRBD2 matching 7 bases. After removal of 11 bases from V and 4 bases from J, the junction contained 11 bases not matched to a gene. The CDR3 contains 13 residues. Germline lookup yields CDR1 MNHNS and CDR2 SASEGT. CDR3 residues: CACALRERYEQYF. The CDR3 region has the DNA TGTGCCTGCGCATTGCGGGAGCGATACGAGCAGTACTTC.

V and J are TRBV2 and TRBJ2-2, with a tentative D call TRBD2 (7 bases). The CDR3 contains 15 residues. Germline V gene lookup returns CDR1 SNHLY and CDR2 FYNNEI. The germline V and J ends were trimmed by 7 bases and 3 bases, with 15 bases remaining between them. The CDR3 spells CASTRGGRYTGELFF. In DNA, the CDR3 is TGTGCCAGCACACGCGGGGGCAGGTACACCGGGGAGCTGTTTTTT.

This clonotype was counted a few times. This rearrangement joins TRBV29-1 to TRBJ2-5, with 12 bases identical to TRBD2. The CDR3 length is 15 residues. The V segment lost 4 bases and the J segment 4 bases; nucleotides outside the gene matches: 7. Germline V gene sequence: CDR1 SQVTM, CDR2 ANQGSEA. CDR3 DNA: TGCAGCGTTGTGCCGCTAGCGGGAGGGGTAGAGACCCAGTACTTC. Translated: CSVVPLAGGVETQYF.

CDR3 amino acids: CASSQLAGVPEQYF. CDR3 coding DNA: TGCGCCAGCAGCCAACTAGCGGGAGTTCCCGAGCAGTACTTC. This chain joins TRBV4-3 and TRBJ2-7; TRBD2 agrees at 10 bases. Germline V gives CDR1 LGHNA, CDR2 YSLEER. V lost 2 bases to trimming and J lost 6 bases; unmatched junction nucleotides: 4. CDR3 length: 14 amino acids.

The genes are TRBV28 and TRBJ2-1, with D perhaps TRBD2 (5 bases). Germline loops: CDR1 MDHEN, CDR2 SYDVKM. The CDR3 spans 14 residues. V dropped 2 bases and J dropped 4 bases, with 9 bases sitting between them. CDR3 nucleotides: TGTGCCAGCAGTTTAATGTCGGGATACAATGAGCAGTTCTTC. This gives the protein CASSLMSGYNEQFF.

Written as DNA, the CDR3 is TGTGCCGTACGGGACAGGGTTAATGAGCAGTTCTTC. Encoded protein: CAVRDRVNEQFF. V usage is TRBV6-2 or TRBV6-3 and J usage is TRBJ2-1, with TRBD1 matching over 9 bases. Germline CDR1 and CDR2: MNHEY and SVGEGT. This CDR3 has 12 residues. J gave up 7 bases and V 11 bases, and 6 bases lay outside the gene matches.

This clonotype has a handful of counts. This chain connects TRBV29-1 to TRBJ2-5; TRBD2 matches at 10 bases. V lost 4 bases to trimming and J lost 4 bases; unmatched junction nucleotides: 0. The CDR3 contains 12 residues. CDR1 and CDR2 (germline): SQVTM, ANQGSEA. The CDR3: CSVGTSGETQYF. CDR3 nucleotides: TGCAGCGTTGGGACTAGCGGAGAGACCCAGTACTTC.

This clonotype was seen repeatedly, ten times or more. V is TRBV3-1 and J is TRBJ2-3; D not resolved. V was clipped by 2 bases and J by 2 bases, with 8 bases between them. Looked up from germline, CDR1 is LGHDT and CDR2 is YNNKEL (reference sequence). The CDR3 length is 14 residues. Here the CDR3 DNA reads TGTGCCAGCAGCCAATGGCTAACCACAGATACGCAGTATTTT. It is translated as CASSQWLTTDTQYF.

V is TRBV5-1 and J is TRBJ2-7, with 8 bases lining up with TRBD2. With 3 bases clipped from V and 10 bases from J, the junction kept 9 bases outside the gene matches. The CDR3 totals 13 residues. Germline CDR1 SGHRS, CDR2 YFSETQ. In DNA, the CDR3 is TGCGCCAGCAGCTACGGGACTAGTAGCGCCCAGTACTTC. This sequence encodes CASSYGTSSAQYF.

The chain couples TRBV15 to TRBJ2-5; a weak D match, TRBD1 (6 bases). The V gene lost 0 bases and the J gene lost 6 bases, with 11 bases spanning the gap. Looked up from germline, CDR1 is LNHNV and CDR2 is YYDKDF (reference sequence). There are 14 residues in the CDR3. The DNA for the CDR3 is TGTGCCACCAGCAGAGAAGGGGGTGGGAAGACCCAGTACTTC. Amino acids: CATSREGGGKTQYF.

This clonotype occurred once. V usage is TRBV5-1 and J usage is TRBJ2-3, with TRBD2 identical over 12 bases. CDR1 SGHRS and CDR2 YFSETQ come from the germline V gene. This CDR3 has 14 amino acids. The V and J ends lost 10 bases and 0 bases, in that order; junction bases with no gene match: 3. CDR3 residues: CACGLAGSTDTQYF. The CDR3 DNA follows: TGCGCCTGCGGACTAGCGGGGAGCACAGATACGCAGTATTTT.

This clonotype was counted ten times or more. This chain connects TRBV6-1 to TRBJ1-1; unclear D gene. This CDR3 has 15 amino acids. The V gene's germline CDR1 is MNHNS and CDR2 SASEGT. Trimming stripped 6 bases from V and 1 base from J, with 15 bases between. The CDR3 sequence: CASSRLTVENTEAFF. The DNA for the CDR3 is TGTGCCAGCAGCCGCCTTACAGTGGAGAACACTGAAGCTTTCTTT.

This chain links TRBV10-1 with TRBJ2-2, with 8 bases fitting TRBD1. The J segment lost 4 bases and the V segment lost 6 bases, leaving 4 bases of the junction unmatched. The germline V gene encodes CDR1 WNHNN and CDR2 SYGVQD (reference sequence). The CDR3 has 14 amino acids. CDR3 amino acids: CASSTGGGTGELFF. Here the CDR3 DNA reads TGCGCCAGCAGCACAGGGGGAGGCACCGGGGAGCTGTTTTTT.

The sample holds many counts of this clonotype. The chain carries TRBV6-5 and TRBJ2-3; D ambiguous. Germline loops: CDR1 MNHEY, CDR2 SVGAGI. The CDR3 runs to 12 residues. V dropped 4 bases and J dropped 4 bases, with 6 bases sitting between them. This CDR3 reads CASSSTADTQYF. DNA for the CDR3: TGTGCCAGCAGTTCCACCGCAGATACGCAGTATTTT.

The table lists this clonotype with a few counts. The chain joins TRBV9 to TRBJ2-7; D call uncertain. Germline assignment: CDR1 SGDLS and CDR2 YYNGEE. The CDR3 loop spans 15 amino acids. V shed 4 bases and J shed 2 bases, with 16 bases lying between them. For the CDR3, the DNA is TGTGCCAGCAGCCCCATCGGACGGACCCCCTACGAGCAGTACTTC. This gives the protein CASSPIGRTPYEQYF.

There are many counts of this clonotype. V and J are TRBV9 and TRBJ2-7; the D gene could be TRBD1 or TRBD2 (5 bases each). Trimming stripped 3 bases from V and 3 bases from J, with 13 bases between. The CDR3 contains 14 residues. Germline CDR1 and CDR2: SGDLS and YYNGEE. Here the CDR3 reads CASSAGTLSYEQYF. The DNA of the CDR3 is TGTGCCAGCAGCGCCGGGACCCTGAGCTACGAGCAGTACTTC.

The V call is TRBV12-3 or TRBV12-4, the J call TRBJ2-1; D gene unclear. CDR3 length: 11 amino acids. V lost 7 bases and J lost 6, with 7 bases in between. The CDR3 DNA is TGTGCCAGCACAGCTTTCAATGAGCAGTTCTTC. It yields the protein CASTAFNEQFF.

The chain recombines TRBV24-1 with TRBJ2-5; D not certain. V dropped 7 bases and J dropped 5 bases, with 13 bases sitting between them. The CDR3 totals 13 residues. Germline V CDR1 and CDR2: KGHDR, SFDVKD. The CDR3 loop reads CATSPRNGETQYF. For the CDR3, the DNA is TGTGCCACCAGCCCGCGGAACGGGGAGACCCAGTACTTC.

This clonotype was seen only a few times. The chain joins TRBV27 to TRBJ1-1, with 8 bases matching TRBD1. Germline values: CDR1 MNHEY, CDR2 SMNVEV (reference sequence). This CDR3 has 15 residues. J lost 0 bases, V lost 5 bases, and 5 bases had no gene match. CDR3 sequence: CASSARTGLNTEAFF. DNA of the CDR3: TGTGCCAGCAGTGCCCGGACAGGGTTGAACACTGAAGCTTTCTTT.

The chain uses TRBV7-6 and TRBJ1-1, with 8 bases fitting TRBD1. CDR3 length equals 13 residues. The trim removed 6 bases at V and 4 bases at J, leaving 4 bases unmatched. CDR1 and CDR2 from the germline V gene are SGHVS and FNYEAQ. Here the CDR3 reads CASRPTGGTEAFF. CDR3 nucleotides: TGTGCCAGCAGGCCTACAGGGGGCACTGAAGCTTTCTTT.

This clonotype came up a few times. The CDR3 here is CASSLPLAGADTQYF. CDR3 nucleotide sequence: TGTGCCAGCAGCCTCCCGCTAGCGGGAGCAGATACGCAGTATTTT. The genes are TRBV7-2 and TRBJ2-3, with 10 bases that match TRBD2. Trimming removed 5 bases from V and 4 bases from J; junction bases left unmatched: 6. The length of the CDR3 is 15 residues. Germline loops: CDR1 SGHTA, CDR2 FQGNSA.

The V gene is TRBV12-3 or TRBV12-4, the J gene TRBJ2-7; D ambiguous. The CDR3 totals 14 residues. V was shortened by 6 bases and J by 3 bases, with 15 bases between the two germline ends. The CDR3 sequence is CASSSFESYYEQYF. The CDR3, as DNA: TGTGCCAGCAGCTCCTTCGAGTCATACTACGAGCAGTACTTC.

This chain joins TRBV6-1 and TRBJ1-5; D is unresolved. Deletions cut 6 bases from V and 3 bases from J, with 3 bases between. CDR1 is MNHNS, CDR2 SASEGT, per germline. The CDR3 has 11 amino acids. Here the CDR3 DNA reads TGTGCCAGCAGGAACAATCAGCCCCAGCATTTT. This gives the protein CASRNNQPQHF.

The gene calls are TRBV9 and TRBJ1-2; D gene uncertain. V was pared by 1 base and J by 2 bases, with 6 bases between. Germline loops: CDR1 SGDLS, CDR2 YYNGEE. This CDR3 comprises 13 residues. The CDR3 DNA follows: TGTGCCAGCAGCGTAAACGGGAACTATGGCTACACCTTC. Its protein product is CASSVNGNYGYTF.

This clonotype was found many times. The rearrangement uses TRBV18 and TRBJ1-1; D may be TRBD1 (5 bases). Per germline, CDR1 KGHSH and CDR2 LQKENI. This CDR3 is 15 amino acids long. Trimming removed 0 bases at V and 5 bases at J, with 13 bases between. The CDR3 loop reads CASSPPRRGWTEAFF. CDR3 in DNA: TGTGCCAGCTCACCACCTCGGAGGGGTTGGACTGAAGCTTTCTTT.

The rearrangement joins TRBV7-2 to TRBJ2-1; D not certain. The CDR3 length is 11 residues. The germline gives CDR1 SGHTA, CDR2 FQGNSA. V was pared by 6 bases and J by 9 bases, with 9 bases between. DNA of the CDR3: TGTGCCAGCAGTCCAGGATCTGAGCAGTTCTTC. Protein: CASSPGSEQFF.